In this sample, the clone carrying this T cell receptor beta chain turned up many times. Amplification of TCR beta CDR3 regions was performed using RNA transcripts as template. HTBI primers were used for first-round RT-PCR of the TCR CDR3. MiXCR, run by TCRdb on the multiplex PCR reads, gives a single entry per CDR3 protein. The data contain hundreds of thousands of distinct CDR3 sequences, roughly 22% of them singletons. The CDR3 has 15 amino acids. Germline CDR1 SNHLY, CDR2 FYNNEI. Trimming removed 7 bases from V and 1 base from J, with 16 bases in between. This specimen belongs to a study of T cells in Graves' hyperthyroidism and ophthalmopathy.

The sample taken for sequencing was blood. The rearrangement joins TRBV2 to TRBJ1-1; D is unresolved. This receptor was taken from an older woman with Graves' ophthalmopathy. The CDR3 reads CASNPTWGGNTEAFF. DNA of the CDR3: TGTGCCAGCAACCCGACATGGGGAGGGAACACTGAAGCTTTCTTT.